This TCR beta chain was sequenced in a study of T cell responses to AZD1222 COVID-19 vaccine. Study context: Whether given at about 4 or about 12 weeks, second doses were pooled. Findings and caveats of the study: Just six AZD1222 recipients tested seropositive at baseline. Breadth and depth of Spike-specific TCRs rose after two AZD1222 doses. In all cases, repertoires were sampled only after the peak T cell response.

Comments on this clone: Its specificity is unknown.

Method: immunoSEQ multiplex PCR; TCRdb's copy keeps in-frame clones and lacks some. The profile shows about 120,000 clones, more than 85% of them singletons. The input for sequencing was peripheral blood, taken on day 0 of AZD1222 vaccination. The TCR originated in an adult in good health.

DNA of the CDR3: TGTGCCTGGAGTCCTCAAGGCCGAGGGACTAGCGGGAGGGAGCCAAGCACAGATACGCAGTATTTT. Translated, it gives CAWSPQGRGTSGREPSTDTQYF. The chain combines TRBV30 with TRBJ2-3, with 16 bases lining up with TRBD2. The germline V gene has CDR1 GTSNPN and CDR2 SVGIG (reference sequence). J gave up 0 bases and V 2 bases, and 17 bases lay outside the gene matches. The CDR3 consists of 22 residues.